These T cell receptor beta chains were read from a single sample in a study of cytotoxic CD8 clonotypes in ibrutinib-treated CLL. Some clones are missing from TCRdb's copy, which holds only in-frame ones; the method was immunoSEQ multiplex PCR. The sample lists under 200,000 clones; roughly four fifths were seen once. The sequencing used PBMCs, collected after 24 months of ibrutinib treatment. Every receptor here comes from a human donor with chronic lymphocytic leukemia. The CDR3 runs from the conserved cysteine through the conserved F or W. The D gene is left open where the match is weak. Clone size is shown for a subset of rows, as once, few, many or a class of expanded clone.

CDR3 DNA | CDR3 protein | V gene | clone size | J gene | D gene
TGTGCCAGCAGCGGGGGGACTAGCGGGAACTACGAGCAGTACTTC | CASSGGTSGNYEQYF | TRBV7-9 | few | TRBJ2-7 | TRBD2
TGTGCCAGCAGCCAAGGGGCAGGGGGGAGGTTTTGGGATAGCAATCAGCCCCAGCATTTT | CASSQGAGGRFWDSNQPQHF | TRBV4-2 | once | TRBJ1-5 | TRBD1
TGTGCCAGCACCTTGGGAGGGCTTCAGTATGGCTACACCTTC | CASTLGGLQYGYTF | TRBV7-2 | once | TRBJ1-2 | .
TGTGCCAGCAGCCCAACGGGCGGTTGGGAGACCCAGTACTTC | CASSPTGGWETQYF | TRBV11-2 | . | TRBJ2-5 | .
TGTGCCAGCAGCTTATTAGGTGGGACACTAACCTACAATGAGCAGTTCTTC | CASSLLGGTLTYNEQFF | TRBV7-9 | once | TRBJ2-1 | .
TGTGCCAGCAATGAGCCGGGACTCTGGAACTATGGCTACACCTTC | CASNEPGLWNYGYTF | TRBV6-1 | . | TRBJ1-2 | .
TGTGCCACCAGCACTCGGGACAGGGGCCCTGAAGCTTTCTTT | CATSTRDRGPEAFF | TRBV15 | . | TRBJ1-1 | TRBD1
TGTGCCAGCAGCTTAGGCGGGAGAGAGACCCAGTACTTC | CASSLGGRETQYF | TRBV7-3 | . | TRBJ2-5 | TRBD2
TGCGCCAGCAGCTTAGGCGGGACAGGAGGCAACACCATATATTTT | CASSLGGTGGNTIYF | TRBV5-1 | . | TRBJ1-3 | TRBD1
TGTGCCAGCAGTTTCGGCGGCTCCAATAGCAATCAGCCCCAGCATTTT | CASSFGGSNSNQPQHF | TRBV27 | few | TRBJ1-5 | .
TGTGCCAGCTCACCAACCGGGACAGCGGGCCCTGGCGAGCAGTACTTC | CASSPTGTAGPGEQYF | TRBV18 | . | TRBJ2-7 | .
TGTGCCAGCAGGGGCACTAACGAGCAGTACTTC | CASRGTNEQYF | TRBV7-9 | . | TRBJ2-7 | .
TGCGCCAGCAGCCAACCCGCAGGATACCCCCCAGCTGGGGAGCTGTTTTTT | CASSQPAGYPPAGELFF | TRBV4-1 | . | TRBJ2-2 | .
TGTGCCAGCACCACTGGGTTTGGCTACACCTTC | CASTTGFGYTF | TRBV28 | . | TRBJ1-2 | .
TGTGCCAGCAGCGTAGTAGGGGGAGCGGGCGAGCAGTACTTC | CASSVVGGAGEQYF | TRBV9 | . | TRBJ2-7 | .
TGTGCCAGCAGCAGGCATACGATGAACACTGAAGCTTTCTTT | CASSRHTMNTEAFF | TRBV21-1 | . | TRBJ1-1 | .
TGCGCCAGCAGTCAATCTATCCGGGTTAAGACTGAAAAACTGTTTTTT | CASSQSIRVKTEKLFF | TRBV23-1 | . | TRBJ1-4 | .
TGTGCCAGTAGTAGAACAGGGTTCTCCGAGCAGTACTTC | CASSRTGFSEQYF | TRBV19 | . | TRBJ2-7 | .
TGTGCCAGCTCACCACAAAGGGCGGGAGGATCCCACGAGCAGTACTTC | CASSPQRAGGSHEQYF | TRBV18 | . | TRBJ2-7 | TRBD2
TGCAGCGCCTACACAAACTATGGCTACACCTTC | CSAYTNYGYTF | TRBV29-1 | . | TRBJ1-2 | .
TGTGCCAGTAGTATTTACCCGGGTACGATCGGCTACACCTTC | CASSIYPGTIGYTF | TRBV19 | . | TRBJ1-2 | .
TGTGCCAGCAGCGTATCACCGGCAGGGGCTGAAGCTTTCTTT | CASSVSPAGAEAFF | TRBV9 | . | TRBJ1-1 | .
TGTGCCAGCTTAGGGTGGGCTTGGGCCTCTGGAAACACCATATATTTT | CASLGWAWASGNTIYF | TRBV28 | . | TRBJ1-3 | .
TGTGCCTGGAGCGTTCTGAACACTGAAGCTTTCTTT | CAWSVLNTEAFF | TRBV30 | few | TRBJ1-1 | .
TGTGCCAGCTCCCCGGACAGGAGCTCCTACGAGCAGTACTTC | CASSPDRSSYEQYF | TRBV18 | . | TRBJ2-7 | TRBD1
TGTGCCTGGAGTGTACTTCCGGGCTACACCTTC | CAWSVLPGYTF | TRBV30 | . | TRBJ1-2 | .
TGTGCCAGCAGCGTAGGGACAGGCGCGAATGAGCAGTTCTTC | CASSVGTGANEQFF | TRBV9 | . | TRBJ2-1 | TRBD1
TGTGCCCAGGCCCTGGGCAATCAGCCCCAGCATTTT | CAQALGNQPQHF | TRBV6-4 | . | TRBJ1-5 | .
TGTGCCAGCAAGGCGACAGGGGGCTCTAGCACCGAGCGATCCTACAATGAGCAGTTCTTC | CASKATGGSSTERSYNEQFF | TRBV6-4 | . | TRBJ2-1 | TRBD1
TGTGCCAGCAGGGGCCATGGCTACACCTTC | CASRGHGYTF | TRBV7-2 | few | TRBJ1-2 | .
TGCGCCAGCAGTCAAGCGCGGACAGGGGACAATGAGCAGTTCTTC | CASSQARTGDNEQFF | TRBV23-1 | . | TRBJ2-1 | TRBD1
TGTGCCAGCAGCTTGGCACGGACAGGGAAAGGCTACACCTTC | CASSLARTGKGYTF | TRBV4-2 | . | TRBJ1-2 | TRBD1
TGCGCCAGCAGCATCTACAGGGGCTATGGCTACACCTTC | CASSIYRGYGYTF | TRBV5-1 | . | TRBJ1-2 | TRBD1
TGCGCCAGCAGAGACCGGGACAGGGCAAACAATGAGCAGTTCTTC | CASRDRDRANNEQFF | TRBV10-1 | . | TRBJ2-1 | TRBD1
TGTGCCTGGAACCTAGCGACAAGTGTCATCCGTGAAAAACTGTTTTTT | CAWNLATSVIREKLFF | TRBV30 | . | TRBJ1-4 | .
TGTGCCAGCAGCTCGACAGACCATGGCTACACCTTC | CASSSTDHGYTF | TRBV5-4 | . | TRBJ1-2 | .
TGTGCCAGTAGTAGTTTGGGGGCCTCGCAGTTCTTC | CASSSLGASQFF | TRBV19 | . | TRBJ2-1 | .
TGCGCCAGCAGCTTGGACAGGGGCAATCAGCCCCAGCATTTT | CASSLDRGNQPQHF | TRBV5-1 | . | TRBJ1-5 | .
TGTGCCAGCAGCCCCGGACAATTCGCTGGCTACACCTTC | CASSPGQFAGYTF | TRBV6-5 | . | TRBJ1-2 | .
TGTGCCAGCAGCTTAACTGGGGCCAACGTCCTGACTTTC | CASSLTGANVLTF | TRBV7-3 | once | TRBJ2-6 | .
TGTGCCAGCAGCGCCGGGACAGGGCTTGGCGGGAGGGCAGACGAGACCCAGTACTTC | CASSAGTGLGGRADETQYF | TRBV5-6 | once | TRBJ2-5 | .
TGCGCCAGCAGCCAAGCTTTCGGGCCCTCTAACTATGGCTACACCTTC | CASSQAFGPSNYGYTF | TRBV4-1 | . | TRBJ1-2 | .